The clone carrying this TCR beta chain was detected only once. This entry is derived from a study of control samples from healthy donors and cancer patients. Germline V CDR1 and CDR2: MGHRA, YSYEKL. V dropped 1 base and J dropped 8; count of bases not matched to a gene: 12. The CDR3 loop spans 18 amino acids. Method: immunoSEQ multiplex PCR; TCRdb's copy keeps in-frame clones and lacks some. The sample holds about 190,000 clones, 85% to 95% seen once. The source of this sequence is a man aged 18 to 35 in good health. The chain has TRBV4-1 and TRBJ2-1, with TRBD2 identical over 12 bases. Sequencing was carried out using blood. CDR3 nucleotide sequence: TGCGCCAGCAGCCAAGGCGCCTCCCTAGCGGGGGGGCGGGATGAGCAGTTCTTC. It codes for CASSQGASLAGGRDEQFF.